What follows are 10 T cell receptor beta chains derived from one specimen sequenced in a study of T-cell reconstitution after alpha-beta-depleted transplantation in children. A library of TCRbeta sequences, prepared with unique molecular identifiers, was generated. TCRdb itself ran the PCR reads through MiXCR, one entry per CDR3 protein. The table includes 98,000 or so distinct CDR3 sequences, more than 20% detected once. Sample: PBMCs, taken before TCRalphabeta/CD19-depleted stem cell transplant. Receptors originate from a boy younger than 10 with acute lymphoblastic leukemia, due to receive a stem cell transplant.

There are a few counts of this clonotype. The chain recombines TRBV30 with TRBJ2-4; perhaps TRBD2 as D (5 bases). Germline loops: CDR1 GTSNPN, CDR2 SVGIG (reference sequence). The CDR3 has 13 amino acids. Trimming removed 5 bases at V and 8 bases at J, with 16 bases between. CDR3 bases: TGTGCCTGGTCCGACCGGGGTTTACACATTCAGTACTTC. Its protein product is CAWSDRGLHIQYF.

The V call is TRBV7-6, the J call TRBJ2-3; TRBD1 is a possible D gene (6 bases). There are 14 residues in the CDR3. Germline values: CDR1 SGHVS, CDR2 FNYEAQ. Trimming stripped 2 bases from V and 2 bases from J, with 8 bases between. CDR3 amino acids: CASSLYRVTDTQYF. CDR3 in DNA: TGTGCCAGCAGCTTATACAGGGTCACAGATACGCAGTATTTT.

This clonotype came up a few times. The genes are TRBV2 and TRBJ2-7; D uncertain. Trimming took off 6 bases at V and 2 bases at J, with 17 bases between the two ends. The CDR3 spans 15 residues. Germline loops: CDR1 SNHLY, CDR2 FYNNEI. This chain's CDR3 is CASRDPDKGPYEQYF. The CDR3, as DNA: TGTGCCAGCAGGGACCCCGACAAGGGCCCCTACGAGCAGTACTTC.

This sequence joins TRBV11-2 and TRBJ2-5; 8 positions agree with TRBD1. Germline V CDR1 and CDR2: SGHAT, FQNNGV. The CDR3 spans 16 residues. With V trimmed by 1 base and J by 7 bases, 11 bases remained unmatched. CDR3 sequence (DNA): TGTGCCAGCAGCTTAGTAGTGGCAGGGGGCAGGGGGACCCAGTACTTC. Translating gives CASSLVVAGGRGTQYF. The entire variable domain, with the rest obtained from reference TRBV11-2 and TRBJ2-5, is as follows: EAGVAQSPRYKIIEKRQSVAFWCNPISGHATLYWYQQILGQGPKLLIQFQNNGVVDDSQLPKDRFSAERLKGVDSTLKIQPAKLEDSAVYLCASSLVVAGGRGTQYFGPGTRLLVL.

This chain links TRBV20-1 with TRBJ2-1; TRBD2 is a possible D gene (6 bases). The CDR3 runs to 14 residues. Germline lookup yields CDR1 DFQATT and CDR2 SNEGSKA (reference sequence). Trimming took off 8 bases at V and 7 bases at J, with 21 bases between the two ends. The CDR3 loop is CSLRSGGPGNEQFF. The CDR3 DNA sequence: TGCAGTCTGAGGAGCGGAGGGCCGGGGAATGAGCAGTTCTTC.

There are many counts of this clonotype. This chain connects TRBV7-2 to TRBJ2-1; D could derive from TRBD1 or TRBD2 (5 bases each). The CDR3 consists of 12 residues. CDR1 is SGHTA, CDR2 FQGNSA, per germline. V shed 1 base and J shed 8 bases, with 6 bases lying between them. The CDR3 DNA sequence: TGTGCCAGCAGCTTAGGAGGGGATGAGCAGTTCTTC. It encodes CASSLGGDEQFF.

The chain recombines TRBV28 with TRBJ1-5; D unresolved. Trimming cost V 7 bases and J 7 bases, with 11 bases left between them. CDR1 is MDHEN and CDR2 is SYDVKM in the germline V gene. The CDR3 spans 12 residues. The CDR3 DNA is TGTGCCAGCAAGAGTGACGCCCAGCCCCAGCATTTT. The encoded protein is CASKSDAQPQHF.

In its sample, this clonotype was seen once. This chain joins TRBV5-1 and TRBJ2-2; possibly TRBD2 for D (6 bases). The CDR3 runs 15 residues. Trimming stripped 4 bases from V and 6 bases from J, with 16 bases between. Germline V gene sequence: CDR1 SGHRS, CDR2 YFSETQ. CDR3 region: CASSPSMGGAGELFF. In nucleotides, the CDR3 is TGCGCCAGCAGCCCGTCCATGGGGGGTGCCGGGGAGCTGTTTTTT.

This chain connects TRBV28 to TRBJ2-2; TRBD1 matches 7 bases. J was trimmed by 5 bases and V by 8 bases; bases with no gene match: 11. The CDR3 extends over 15 amino acids. From germline, CDR1 is MDHEN and CDR2 SYDVKM. In DNA, the CDR3 is TGTGCCAGCGGAACCGGGACAGCCGAAACCGGGGAGCTGTTTTTT. Amino acids: CASGTGTAETGELFF.

This clonotype has more than one count but fewer than ten. This chain links TRBV5-1 with TRBJ1-2; 12 bases are a match to TRBD1. Germline trimming cut 4 bases from V and 8 bases from J; bases unmatched to any gene: 6. The CDR3 is made up of 14 amino acids. Germline CDR1 is SGHRS and CDR2 is YFSETQ. The CDR3 DNA reads as TGCGCCAGCAGCGGGACAGGGGGCGGAGGCGGCTACACCTTC. Its protein is CASSGTGGGGGYTF.